What follows describes a single T cell receptor (beta chain). Its specific antigen is unknown. Base qualities are missing; no much larger clone stands one base away. Per the germline V gene (reference sequence), LNHDA is the CDR1 and SQIVND is the CDR2. V is cut by 1 base and J by 3 bases, and the space between the germline ends is 16 bases. The CDR3 numbers 17 residues from cysteine through phenylalanine. The read is trimmed to its CDR3 DNA, 51 bases read in frame from base 1. This entry belongs to a study of graft-versus-host responses after intestinal transplantation (dated by TCRdb to the early 2020s). Turning to the overall study: The transplants that recipients got were multivisceral, liver-intestinal, or isolated intestinal. Every recipient was given anti-thymocyte globulin induction, then maintenance tacrolimus and steroids for 3 to 4 years. Bulk TCR-beta CDR3 sequencing was used to track graft-versus-host and host-versus-graft alloreactive T cell clones in the graft, circulation and bone marrow after intestinal transplantation. Alloreactive clones were identified by sequencing pre-transplant mixed lymphocyte reaction products and comparing these products with unstimulated pre-transplant donor and recipient T cells. A cohort of around 25 intestinal transplant recipients, including one retransplant, was enrolled, and a few patients lacking pretransplant specimens were excluded. A peak of at least 4% donor T cells among recipient peripheral blood mononuclear cells was the definition used for donor T cell macrochimerism. Rather than going through the commercial service, samples from three later patients were sequenced in-house on an Illumina MiSeq and processed with MiXCR. Study-wide conclusions, independent of this receptor: The conclusions were limited by the relatively low number and heterogeneity of the intestinal transplant patients. GvH clones were found in recipient bone marrow, and some of the GvH clones appeared earlier in ileal mucosa or blood, which is consistent with an intestinal mucosal origin. Early after transplant, peak levels of circulating GvH clones were found to be associated with declines in HvG clones. Patients with donor T cell macrochimerism had high GvH to HvG T cell clonal ratios in their allografts.

Reading the label with the study, this specimen's time point is: cells obtained before transplantation from donor or recipient. CD3+CD4+ and CD3+CD8+ populations were FACS-sorted from unstimulated pre-transplant donor and recipient cells taken from spleen or lymph nodes. Library generation was performed with the immunoSEQ multiplex PCR assay. For most patients, genomic DNA was isolated using the Qiagen DNeasy Blood and Tissue Kit and was shipped frozen to Adaptive Biotechnologies for TCR sequencing. For most patients, high-throughput TCR-beta CDR3 sequencing of genomic DNA was performed by Adaptive Biotechnologies. Processing in the source paper ran as follows. Adaptive's ImmunoSEQ software was the source of the TCR sequencing data for 18 patients, while three other patients were processed with MiXCR and VDJtools. To correct CD4 versus CD8 sorting errors, any sequence found in both subsets at a frequency ratio below 5:1 was removed. CDR3 nucleotide sequences shared between donor and recipient were removed because their origin could not be assigned. Alloreactive clones required at least 2-fold expansion over unstimulated cells and minimum CFSE-low frequency of 0.002% (template counts) or 0.001% (read counts). Clones were considered mappable if detected in sequenced pre-transplant spleen, lymph node, or MLR CFSE-low populations of the donor or recipient. Cumulative frequency of alloreactive clones was calculated as a percentage of all sequences weighted by copy number. This immuneACCESS table, as held by TCRdb, lists in-frame sequences with V and J called but not all clones. Of the missing ones, under half trace to an unresolved V gene in checked studies; the others have no known cause. V, J and clone size derive from that table, while D and trimming were established from the DNA sequence. Within this sample are approximately 75,000 clones, with just under 95% of them counted one time only. Together, the top ten hold around 0.51% of the sample.

This TCR was recovered from a human donor who received an intestinal transplant. The sequencing used unstimulated CD8+ T cells sorted from spleen or lymph node cells, collected before intestinal transplant. The rearranged chain carries TRBV19 and TRBJ2-1; tentative D gene TRBD1, with 5 bases matching. The CDR3 region has the sequence CASSIGRTGPHYNEQFF. The DNA sequence is as follows: TGTGCCAGTAGTATAGGTAGAACAGGACCCCACTACAATGAGCAGTTCTTC.